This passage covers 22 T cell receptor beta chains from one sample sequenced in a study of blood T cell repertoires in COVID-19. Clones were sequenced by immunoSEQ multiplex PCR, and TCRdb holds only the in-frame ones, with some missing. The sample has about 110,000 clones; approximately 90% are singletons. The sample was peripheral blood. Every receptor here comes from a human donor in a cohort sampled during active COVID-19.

CDR3 DNA sequence: TGTGCCAGCAGCGCTCGGGACAGGGGAAATTCACCCCTCCACTTT. It specifies CASSARDRGNSPLHF. The chain links TRBV6-5 to TRBJ1-6; 10 positions match TRBD1. Germline lookup yields CDR1 MNHEY and CDR2 SVGAGI. The CDR3 extends over 15 amino acids. Germline trimming cut 6 bases from V and 7 bases from J; bases unmatched to any gene: 6.

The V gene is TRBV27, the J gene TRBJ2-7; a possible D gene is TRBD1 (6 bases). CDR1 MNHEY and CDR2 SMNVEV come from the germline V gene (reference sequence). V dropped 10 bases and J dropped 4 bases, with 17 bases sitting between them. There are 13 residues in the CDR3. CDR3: CAMPPGTLYEQYF. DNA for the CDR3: TGTGCCATGCCCCCCGGGACACTTTACGAGCAGTACTTC.

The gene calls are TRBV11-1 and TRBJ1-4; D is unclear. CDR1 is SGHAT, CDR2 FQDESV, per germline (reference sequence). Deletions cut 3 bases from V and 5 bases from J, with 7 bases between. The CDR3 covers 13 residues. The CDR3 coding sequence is TGTGCCAGCAGCTTGGGAGTAAATGAAAAACTGTTTTTT. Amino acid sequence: CASSLGVNEKLFF.

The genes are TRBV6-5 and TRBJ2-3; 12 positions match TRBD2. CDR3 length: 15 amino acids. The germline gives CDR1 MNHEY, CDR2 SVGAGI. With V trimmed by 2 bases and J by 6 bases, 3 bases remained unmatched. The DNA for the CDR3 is TGTGCCAGCAGTTACCCCGGACTAGCGGGGGATACGCAGTATTTT. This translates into CASSYPGLAGDTQYF.

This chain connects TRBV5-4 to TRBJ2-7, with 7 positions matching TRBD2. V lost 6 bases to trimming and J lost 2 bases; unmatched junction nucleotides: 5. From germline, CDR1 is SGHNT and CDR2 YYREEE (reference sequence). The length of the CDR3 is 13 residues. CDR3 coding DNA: TGTGCCAGCACCGAGCGGGGTACCTACGAGCAGTACTTC. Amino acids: CASTERGTYEQYF.

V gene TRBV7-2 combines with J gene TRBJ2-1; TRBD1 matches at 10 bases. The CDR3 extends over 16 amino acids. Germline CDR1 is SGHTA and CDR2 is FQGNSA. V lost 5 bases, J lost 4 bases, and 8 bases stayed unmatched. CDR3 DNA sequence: TGTGCCAGCAGCCGCCGTGGGACAGGGGAATACAATGAGCAGTTCTTC. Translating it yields CASSRRGTGEYNEQFF.

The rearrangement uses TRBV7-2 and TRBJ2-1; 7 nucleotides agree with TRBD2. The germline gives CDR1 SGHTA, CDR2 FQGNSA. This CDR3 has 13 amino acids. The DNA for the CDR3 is TGTGCAGAGGGGAGGGGAGTAGTTAATGAGCAGTTCTTC. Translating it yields CAEGRGVVNEQFF.

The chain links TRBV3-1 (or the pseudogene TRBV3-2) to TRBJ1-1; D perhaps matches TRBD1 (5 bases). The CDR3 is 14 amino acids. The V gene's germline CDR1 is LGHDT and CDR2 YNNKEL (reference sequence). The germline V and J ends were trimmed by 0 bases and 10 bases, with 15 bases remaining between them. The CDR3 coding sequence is TGTGCCAGCAGCCAAGAGCCAGGGTCTAGGGGAGCTTTCTTT. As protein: CASSQEPGSRGAFF.

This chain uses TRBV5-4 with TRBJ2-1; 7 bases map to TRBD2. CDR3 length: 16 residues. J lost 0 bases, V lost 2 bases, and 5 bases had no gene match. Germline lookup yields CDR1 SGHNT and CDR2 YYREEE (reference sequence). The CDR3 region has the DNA TGTGCCAGCAGCTTCGGCGGCGGGAGCTCCTACAATGAGCAGTTCTTC. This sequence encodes CASSFGGGSSYNEQFF.

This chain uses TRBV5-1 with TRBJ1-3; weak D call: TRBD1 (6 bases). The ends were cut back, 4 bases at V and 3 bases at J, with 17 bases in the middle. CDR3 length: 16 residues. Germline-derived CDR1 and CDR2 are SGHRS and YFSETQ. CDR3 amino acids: CASSAARGAGGNTIYF. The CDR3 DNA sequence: TGCGCCAGCAGCGCCGCGCGGGGGGCAGGTGGAAACACCATATATTTT.

In DNA form, the CDR3 reads TGTGCCAGCAGTACAGGGGCAGGAGAAAAACTGTTTTTT. Protein product: CASSTGAGEKLFF. The V and J genes are TRBV6-5 and TRBJ1-4; 7 bases fit TRBD1. V lost 5 bases, J lost 8 bases, and 5 bases stayed unmatched. Germline lookup yields CDR1 MNHEY and CDR2 SVGAGI. This CDR3 spans 13 amino acids.

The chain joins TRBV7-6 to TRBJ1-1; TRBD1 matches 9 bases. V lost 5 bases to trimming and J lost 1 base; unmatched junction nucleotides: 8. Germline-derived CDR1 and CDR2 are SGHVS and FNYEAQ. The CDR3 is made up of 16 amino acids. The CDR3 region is CASSQYGQGTNTEAFF. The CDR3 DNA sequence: TGTGCCAGCAGCCAATACGGACAGGGGACGAACACTGAAGCTTTCTTT. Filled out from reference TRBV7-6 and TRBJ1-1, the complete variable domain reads GAGVSQSPRYKVTKRGQDVALRCDPISGHVSLYWYRQALGQGPEFLTYFNYEAQQDKSGLPNDRFSAERPEGSISTLTIQRTEQRDSAMYRCASSQYGQGTNTEAFFGQGTRLTVV.

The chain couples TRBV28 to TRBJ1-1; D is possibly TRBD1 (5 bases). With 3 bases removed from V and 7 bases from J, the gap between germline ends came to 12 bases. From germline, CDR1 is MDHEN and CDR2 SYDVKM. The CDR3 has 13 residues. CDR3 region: CASSFGGRGEAFF. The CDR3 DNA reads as TGTGCCAGCAGTTTTGGGGGGAGGGGTGAAGCTTTCTTT.

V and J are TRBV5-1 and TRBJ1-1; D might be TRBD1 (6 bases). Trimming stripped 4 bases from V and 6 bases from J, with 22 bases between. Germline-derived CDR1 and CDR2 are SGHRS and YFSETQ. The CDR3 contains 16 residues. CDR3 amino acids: CASSAQSRGASAEAFF. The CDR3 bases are TGCGCCAGCAGCGCGCAGAGCCGGGGGGCCTCCGCTGAAGCTTTCTTT.

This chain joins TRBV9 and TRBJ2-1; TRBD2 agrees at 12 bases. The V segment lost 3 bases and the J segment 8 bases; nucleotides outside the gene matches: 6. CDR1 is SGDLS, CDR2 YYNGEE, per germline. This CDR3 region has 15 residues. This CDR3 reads CASSGLAGVPHEQFF. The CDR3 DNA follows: TGTGCCAGCAGCGGACTAGCGGGGGTTCCCCATGAGCAGTTCTTC. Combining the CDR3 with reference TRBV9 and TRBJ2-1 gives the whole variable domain DSGVTQTPKHLITATGQRVTLRCSPRSGDLSVYWYQQSLDQGLQFLIQYYNGEERAKGNILERFSAQQFPDLHSELNLSSLELGDSALYFCASSGLAGVPHEQFFGPGTRLTVL.

CDR3 region: CASSFNREYDTEAFF. In DNA form, the CDR3 reads TGTGCCAGCAGCTTTAACAGGGAATACGACACTGAAGCTTTCTTT. The genes are TRBV7-9 and TRBJ1-1; D may be TRBD1 (6 bases). Germline V gives CDR1 SEHNR, CDR2 FQNEAQ (reference sequence). V shed 3 bases and J shed 3 bases, with 14 bases lying between them. This CDR3 region has 15 residues.

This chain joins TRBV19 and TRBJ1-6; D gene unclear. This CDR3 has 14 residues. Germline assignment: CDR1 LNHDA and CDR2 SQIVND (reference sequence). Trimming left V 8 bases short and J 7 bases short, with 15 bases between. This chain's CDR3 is CASRTSYGNSPLHF. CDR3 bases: TGTGCCAGTCGCACTTCATACGGGAATTCACCCCTCCACTTT.

The CDR3 region has the DNA TGTGCCAGCAGTGAAGGGGCATTAAACACTGAAGCTTTCTTT. Its translation: CASSEGALNTEAFF. The chain links TRBV6-1 to TRBJ1-1, with unresolved D. The CDR3 consists of 14 residues. Trimming took 1 base from V and 2 from J, leaving 8 bases between them. Germline assignment: CDR1 MNHNS and CDR2 SASEGT.

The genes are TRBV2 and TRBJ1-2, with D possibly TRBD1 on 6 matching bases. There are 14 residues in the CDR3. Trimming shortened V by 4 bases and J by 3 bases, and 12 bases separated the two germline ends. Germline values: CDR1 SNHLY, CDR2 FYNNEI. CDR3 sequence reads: CASSGWGQDYGYTF. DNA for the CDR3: TGTGCCAGCAGTGGTTGGGGGCAGGACTATGGCTACACCTTC.

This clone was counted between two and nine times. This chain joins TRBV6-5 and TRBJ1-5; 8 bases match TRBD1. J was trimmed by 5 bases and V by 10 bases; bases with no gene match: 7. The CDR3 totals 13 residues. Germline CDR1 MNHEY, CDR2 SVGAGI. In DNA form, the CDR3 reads TGTGCCACCAAGACAGGGGAGGATCAGCCCCAGCATTTT. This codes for CATKTGEDQPQHF.

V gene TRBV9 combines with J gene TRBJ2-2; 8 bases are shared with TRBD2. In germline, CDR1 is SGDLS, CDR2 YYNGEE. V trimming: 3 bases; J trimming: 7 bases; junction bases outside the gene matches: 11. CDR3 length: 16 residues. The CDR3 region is CASSAPAGELDGELFF. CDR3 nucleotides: TGTGCCAGCAGCGCCCCAGCGGGAGAACTGGACGGGGAGCTGTTTTTT.

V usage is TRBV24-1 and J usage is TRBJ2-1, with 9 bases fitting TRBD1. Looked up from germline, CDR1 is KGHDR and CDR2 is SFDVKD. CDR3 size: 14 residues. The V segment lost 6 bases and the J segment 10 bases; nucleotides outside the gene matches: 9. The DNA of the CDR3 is TGTGCCACCAGTACGACAGGGGGGTCAGGAGAGCAGTTCTTC. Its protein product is CATSTTGGSGEQFF.